The T cell receptor (beta chain) under discussion was sequenced for a study of T cells in Graves' hyperthyroidism and ophthalmopathy. Study-level points and caveats: Most expanded thyroid clonotypes above 0.001 recurred in blood.

In making diagnoses, clinical symptoms, serum thyroxine and TRAb, thyroid ultrasound and orbital computed tomography were all used. The V end was cut by 1 base, the J end by 3 bases, with 6 bases between. This CDR3 region has 13 residues. The V gene's germline CDR1 is SGHTA and CDR2 FQGTGA. This clonotype was seen repeatedly, ten times or more. The antigen is undetermined. The TCR beta CDR3 regions underwent amplification using RNA transcripts as the source. TCR CDR3 regions were first amplified by RT-PCR with HTBI primers. TCRdb ran MiXCR on the multiplex PCR reads and lists one entry per CDR3 protein. The sample has hundreds of thousands of distinct CDR3 sequences; approximately 40% are singletons.

The chain has TRBV7-3 and TRBJ1-2; D is uncertain. This clonotype was obtained from a man aged 18 to 29 with Graves' hyperthyroidism. Input material: blood. For the CDR3, the DNA is TGTGCCAGCAGCTTAAACAGAGACTATGGCTACACCTTC. This codes for CASSLNRDYGYTF.